The 17 T cell receptor beta chains below were found in one sample sequenced in a study of T cell responses to AZD1222 COVID-19 vaccine. Assay used: immunoSEQ multiplex PCR; TCRdb lists only in-frame clones, some missing. The table records under 170,000 clones, around 90% of them present only once. Sequenced material: peripheral blood, taken 28 days after the second AZD1222 dose. These receptors all stem from an adult who received the AZD1222 COVID-19 vaccine.

The chain carries TRBV6-5 and TRBJ2-1; D is undetermined. Per the germline V gene, CDR1 is MNHEY and CDR2 is SVGAGI. V was trimmed by 0 bases and J by 9 bases, leaving 6 bases between them. The CDR3 sequence is 12 residues long. The CDR3 region has the DNA TGTGCCAGCAGTTACTCGCCCGGTGAGCAGTTCTTC. Its translation is CASSYSPGEQFF.

The chain is built from TRBV5-6 and TRBJ1-2; D remains ambiguous. This CDR3 comprises 11 residues. V was shortened by 4 bases and J by 8 bases, with 9 bases between the two germline ends. Germline assignment: CDR1 SGHDT and CDR2 YYEEEE. The CDR3 here is CASSLYDGYTF. The DNA for the CDR3 is TGTGCCAGCAGCCTATACGACGGCTACACCTTC.

The CDR3 region is CASSPGLAGETQYF. The CDR3, as DNA: TGTGCCAGCTCACCAGGACTAGCGGGAGAGACCCAGTACTTC. The V and J genes are TRBV18 and TRBJ2-5, with 11 bases lining up with TRBD2. The trim removed 2 bases at V and 4 bases at J, leaving 0 bases unmatched. Germline V gene data show CDR1 as KGHSH and CDR2 as LQKENI. CDR3 length: 14 amino acids. The entire variable domain, with the rest obtained from reference TRBV18 and TRBJ2-5, is as follows: NAGVMQNPRHLVRRRGQEARLRCSPMKGHSHVYWYRQLPEEGLKFMVYLQKENIIDESGMPKERFSAEFPKEGPSILRIQQVVRGDSAAYFCASSPGLAGETQYFGPGTRLLVL.

V usage is TRBV7-9 and J usage is TRBJ1-4; 7 bases match TRBD1. Germline CDR1 is SEHNR and CDR2 is FQNEAQ (reference sequence). The junction had 8 bases not matched to a gene; V was cut back by 6 bases and J by 7 bases. This CDR3 spans 14 amino acids. The CDR3 DNA is TGTGCCAGCAGTTCACAGGGGTGGGGTGAAAAACTGTTTTTT. The encoded protein is CASSSQGWGEKLFF.

The rearrangement joins TRBV29-1 to TRBJ1-4; 7 bases line up with TRBD1. The CDR3 is made up of 13 amino acids. V was clipped by 6 bases and J by 5 bases; unmatched bases: 6. Germline CDR1 reads SQVTM; CDR2 reads ANQGSEA. This chain's CDR3 is CSVAGQRNEKLFF. The CDR3 DNA sequence: TGCAGCGTCGCGGGACAGCGAAATGAAAAACTGTTTTTT. The full variable domain, with the rest looked up from reference TRBV29-1 and TRBJ1-4, is SAVISQKPSRDICQRGTSLTIQCQVDSQVTMMFWYRQQPGQSLTLIATANQGSEATYESGFVIDKFPISRPNLTFSTLTVSNMSPEDSSIYLCSVAGQRNEKLFFGSGTQLSVL.

The chain couples TRBV19 to TRBJ2-5; 9 bases fit TRBD1. V trimming: 6 bases; J trimming: 5 bases; junction bases outside the gene matches: 7. Germline V CDR1 and CDR2: LNHDA, SQIVND (reference sequence). The CDR3 has 14 amino acids. CDR3 bases: TGTGCCAGTAGGAAGGGACAGGGAAGGGAGACCCAGTACTTC. The encoded protein is CASRKGQGRETQYF. Using reference TRBV19 and TRBJ2-5 for the parts outside the CDR3, the full variable domain is DGGITQSPKYLFRKEGQNVTLSCEQNLNHDAMYWYRQDPGQGLRLIYYSQIVNDFQKGDIAEGYSVSREKKESFPLTVTSAQKNPTAFYLCASRKGQGRETQYFGPGTRLLVL.

CDR3 coding DNA: TGTGCCAGCAGCTTAAACAGGGGGTCTGCCCCAGATACGCAGTATTTT. Translated: CASSLNRGSAPDTQYF. This sequence joins TRBV5-4 and TRBJ2-3; 8 bases align to TRBD1. The CDR3 length is 16 residues. V trimming: 2 bases; J trimming: 4 bases; junction bases outside the gene matches: 9. Germline-derived CDR1 and CDR2 are SGHNT and YYREEE (reference sequence).

The chain uses TRBV6-1 and TRBJ2-1; 7 nucleotides agree with TRBD2. The CDR3 length is 15 residues. CDR1 is MNHNS and CDR2 is SASEGT in the germline V gene. The V gene end was trimmed by 3 bases and the J gene end by 4 bases; junction bases not matched to a gene: 6. CDR3 loop: CASSEGAGTYNEQFF. Here the CDR3 DNA reads TGTGCCAGCAGTGAGGGAGCGGGAACGTACAATGAGCAGTTCTTC.

This rearrangement joins TRBV5-4 to TRBJ2-7, with 10 bases lining up with TRBD2. The germline gives CDR1 SGHNT, CDR2 YYREEE (reference sequence). The CDR3 length is 15 residues. Trimming at V came to 3 bases and at J to 4 bases, leaving 7 bases not matched to a gene. CDR3 region: CASSSGGTSVYEQYF. The CDR3 coding sequence is TGTGCCAGCAGCTCTGGGGGGACTAGCGTATACGAGCAGTACTTC.

The chain links TRBV15 to TRBJ2-6; D may correspond to TRBD1 or TRBD2 (6 bases each). CDR1 and CDR2 (germline): LNHNV, YYDKDF (reference sequence). The CDR3 runs to 21 residues. The V gene lost 0 bases and the J gene lost 0 bases, with 21 bases spanning the gap. The CDR3 DNA reads as TGTGCCACCAGCAGAGAGTTCGGGGGCCGACAGTGGACCTCTGGGGCCAACGTCCTGACTTTC. This translates into CATSREFGGRQWTSGANVLTF.

The chain is built from TRBV27 and TRBJ1-4; D unclear. Per germline, CDR1 MNHEY and CDR2 SMNVEV (reference sequence). CDR3 size: 15 residues. Trimming pared 0 bases from V and 4 bases from J, leaving 9 bases between. CDR3 in DNA: TGTGCCAGCAGTTTATCGACCAGGAGTAATGAAAAACTGTTTTTT. Its protein product is CASSLSTRSNEKLFF.

CDR3 DNA sequence: TGTGCCAGCAGCTTAGCAGTGGGGTCTGGTGAGGCTTTCTTT. Translation: CASSLAVGSGEAFF. This chain links TRBV7-6 with TRBJ1-1; D is uncertain. Per the germline V gene, CDR1 is SGHVS and CDR2 is FNYEAQ. The CDR3 loop spans 14 amino acids. The ends were cut back, 0 bases at V and 11 bases at J, with 16 bases in the middle. The full variable domain, with the rest looked up from reference TRBV7-6 and TRBJ1-1, is GAGVSQSPRYKVTKRGQDVALRCDPISGHVSLYWYRQALGQGPEFLTYFNYEAQQDKSGLPNDRFSAERPEGSISTLTIQRTEQRDSAMYRCASSLAVGSGEAFFGQGTRLTVV.

The CDR3 spells CASSEPGNRAFF. The CDR3 bases are TGTGCCAGCAGCGAACCGGGAAACAGAGCTTTCTTT. The V and J genes are TRBV7-9 and TRBJ1-1; D is ambiguous. The CDR3 has 12 residues. The germline V gene encodes CDR1 SEHNR and CDR2 FQNEAQ (reference sequence). Trimming took 5 bases from V and 10 from J, leaving 14 bases between them.

The J gene is TRBJ2-1, the V gene TRBV3-1 (or the pseudogene TRBV3-2); a weak D match, TRBD2 (6 bases). Germline V gives CDR1 LGHDT, CDR2 YNNKEL (reference sequence). V was pared by 5 bases and J by 5 bases, with 19 bases between. The CDR3 totals 16 residues. The CDR3 is CASSSRPGRRDNEQFF. CDR3 bases: TGTGCCAGCAGCTCCCGCCCCGGGAGAAGGGACAATGAGCAGTTCTTC.

This clone was counted once. This same CDR3 is encoded by further DNA sequences in the sample. V usage is TRBV3-1 (or the pseudogene TRBV3-2) and J usage is TRBJ1-2, with D perhaps TRBD1 (6 bases). The CDR3 has 14 residues. Deletions cut 0 bases from V and 8 bases from J, with 13 bases between. CDR1 and CDR2 from the germline V gene are LGHDT and YNNKEL (reference sequence). DNA for the CDR3: TGTGCCAGCAGCCAAGATAGGGGCAGGGGAGGCTACACCTTC. It codes for CASSQDRGRGGYTF.

The J gene is TRBJ2-1, the V gene TRBV4-1; TRBD2 matches 10 bases. CDR3 size: 17 residues. Germline CDR1 reads MGHRA; CDR2 reads YSYEKL. Unmatched junction bases numbered 10, after V lost 1 base and J lost 7 bases. The chain's CDR3 is CASSQVLAGALGNEQFF. DNA of the CDR3: TGCGCCAGCAGCCAAGTGCTAGCGGGAGCCCTAGGGAATGAGCAGTTCTTC.

The chain joins TRBV5-4 to TRBJ2-3; D is possibly TRBD2 (6 bases). The length of the CDR3 is 15 residues. The V end lost 4 bases, the J end lost 4 bases, and 16 bases lay between the germline ends. Germline V gives CDR1 SGHNT, CDR2 YYREEE (reference sequence). CDR3 DNA: TGTGCCAGCAGCGCCTGGGCGGGGAGATCAGATACGCAGTATTTT. This sequence encodes CASSAWAGRSDTQYF.